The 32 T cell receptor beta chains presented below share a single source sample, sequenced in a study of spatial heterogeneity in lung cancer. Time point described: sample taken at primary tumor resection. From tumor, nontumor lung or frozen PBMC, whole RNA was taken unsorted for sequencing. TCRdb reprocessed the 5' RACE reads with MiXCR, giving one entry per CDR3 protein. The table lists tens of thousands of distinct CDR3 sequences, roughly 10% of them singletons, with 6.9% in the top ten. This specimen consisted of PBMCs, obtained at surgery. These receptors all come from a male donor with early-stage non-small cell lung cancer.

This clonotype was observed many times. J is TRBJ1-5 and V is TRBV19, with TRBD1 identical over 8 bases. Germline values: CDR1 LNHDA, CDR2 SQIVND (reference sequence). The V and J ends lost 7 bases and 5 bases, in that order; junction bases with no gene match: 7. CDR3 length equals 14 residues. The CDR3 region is CASMEDRGHQPQHF. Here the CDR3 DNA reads TGTGCCAGTATGGAAGACAGGGGCCATCAGCCCCAGCATTTT.

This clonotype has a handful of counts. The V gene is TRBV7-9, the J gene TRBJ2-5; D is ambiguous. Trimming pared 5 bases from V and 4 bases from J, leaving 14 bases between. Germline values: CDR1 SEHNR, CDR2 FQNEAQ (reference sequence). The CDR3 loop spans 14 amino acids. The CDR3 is CASSPTRTSETQYF. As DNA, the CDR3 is TGTGCCAGCAGCCCTACCAGGACCTCAGAGACCCAGTACTTC.

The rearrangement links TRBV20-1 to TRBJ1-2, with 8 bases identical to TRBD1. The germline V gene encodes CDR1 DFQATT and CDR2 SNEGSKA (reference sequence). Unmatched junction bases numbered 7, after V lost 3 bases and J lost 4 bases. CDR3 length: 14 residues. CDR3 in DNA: TGCAGTGCTAGTGTCCGGGACAGGTTCTATGGCTACACCTTC. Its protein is CSASVRDRFYGYTF.

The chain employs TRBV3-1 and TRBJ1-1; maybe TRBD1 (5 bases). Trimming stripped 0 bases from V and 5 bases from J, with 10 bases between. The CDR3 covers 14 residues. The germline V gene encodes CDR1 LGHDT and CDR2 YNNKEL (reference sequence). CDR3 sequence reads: CASSQDSGRTEAFF. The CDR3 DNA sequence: TGTGCCAGCAGCCAAGATTCAGGGAGGACTGAAGCTTTCTTT. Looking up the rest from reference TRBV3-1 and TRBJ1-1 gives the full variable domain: DTAVSQTPKYLVTQMGNDKSIKCEQNLGHDTMYWYKQDSKKFLKIMFSYNNKELIINETVPNRFSPKSPDKAHLNLHINSLELGDSAVYFCASSQDSGRTEAFFGQGTRLTVV.

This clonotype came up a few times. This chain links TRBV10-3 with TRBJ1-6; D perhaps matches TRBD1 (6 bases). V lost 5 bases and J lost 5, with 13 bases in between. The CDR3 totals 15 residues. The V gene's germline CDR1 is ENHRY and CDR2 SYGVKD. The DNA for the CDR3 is TGTGCCATCAGTACCGGGACAATCAATAATTCACCCCTCCACTTT. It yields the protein CAISTGTINNSPLHF.

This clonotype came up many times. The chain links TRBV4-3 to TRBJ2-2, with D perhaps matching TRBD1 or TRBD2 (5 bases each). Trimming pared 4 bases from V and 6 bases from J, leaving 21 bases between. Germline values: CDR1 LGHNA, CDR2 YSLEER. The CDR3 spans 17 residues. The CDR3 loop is CASSPSHYGRGAGELFF. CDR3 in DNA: TGCGCCAGCAGCCCTTCACATTATGGGCGAGGGGCCGGGGAGCTGTTTTTT.

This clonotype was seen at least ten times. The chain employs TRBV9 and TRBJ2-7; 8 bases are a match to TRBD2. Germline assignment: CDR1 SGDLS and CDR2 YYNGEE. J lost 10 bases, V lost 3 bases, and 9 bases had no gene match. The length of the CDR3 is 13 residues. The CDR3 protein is CASSDGRGGFQYF. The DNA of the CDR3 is TGTGCCAGCAGCGACGGCCGGGGGGGCTTTCAGTACTTC.

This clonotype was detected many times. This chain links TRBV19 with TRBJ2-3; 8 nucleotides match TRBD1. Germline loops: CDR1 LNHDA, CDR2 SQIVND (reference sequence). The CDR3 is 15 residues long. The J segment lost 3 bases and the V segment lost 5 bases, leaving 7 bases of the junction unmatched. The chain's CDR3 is CASSHRQGITDTQYF. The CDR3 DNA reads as TGTGCCAGTAGTCATAGACAGGGGATAACAGATACGCAGTATTTT.

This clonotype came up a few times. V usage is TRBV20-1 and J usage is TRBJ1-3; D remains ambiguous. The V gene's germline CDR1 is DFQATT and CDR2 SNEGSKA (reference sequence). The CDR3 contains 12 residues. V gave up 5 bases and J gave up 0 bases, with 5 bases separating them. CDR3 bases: TGCAGTGCTCCTGACTCTGGAAACACCATATATTTT. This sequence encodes CSAPDSGNTIYF.

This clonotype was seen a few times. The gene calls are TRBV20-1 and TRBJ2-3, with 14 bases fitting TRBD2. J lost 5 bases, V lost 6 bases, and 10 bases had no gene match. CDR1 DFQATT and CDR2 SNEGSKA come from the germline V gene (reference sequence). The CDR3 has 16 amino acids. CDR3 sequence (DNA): TGCAGTGCCACACACGGGACTAGCGGGAGAGGAGATACGCAGTATTTT. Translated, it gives CSATHGTSGRGDTQYF.

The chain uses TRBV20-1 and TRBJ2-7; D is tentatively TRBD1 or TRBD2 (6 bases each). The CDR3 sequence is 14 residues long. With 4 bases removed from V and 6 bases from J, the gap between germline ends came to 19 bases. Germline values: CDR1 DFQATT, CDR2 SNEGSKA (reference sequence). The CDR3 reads CSATGRGGLSEQYF. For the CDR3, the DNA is TGCAGTGCTACCGGACGAGGGGGGCTCTCCGAGCAGTACTTC.

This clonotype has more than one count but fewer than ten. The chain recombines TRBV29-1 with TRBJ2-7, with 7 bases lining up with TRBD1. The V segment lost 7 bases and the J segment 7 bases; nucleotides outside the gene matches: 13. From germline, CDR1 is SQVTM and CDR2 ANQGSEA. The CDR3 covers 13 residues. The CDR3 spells CSGTGNPMREQYF. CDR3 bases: TGCAGCGGGACAGGTAACCCTATGCGGGAGCAGTACTTC.

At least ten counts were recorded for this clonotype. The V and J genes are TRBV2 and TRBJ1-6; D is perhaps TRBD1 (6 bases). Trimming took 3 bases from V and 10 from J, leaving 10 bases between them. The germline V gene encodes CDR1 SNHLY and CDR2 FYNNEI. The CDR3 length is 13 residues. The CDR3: CASSDRGGSPLHF. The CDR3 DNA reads TGTGCCAGCAGTGACAGGGGAGGATCACCCCTCCACTTT.

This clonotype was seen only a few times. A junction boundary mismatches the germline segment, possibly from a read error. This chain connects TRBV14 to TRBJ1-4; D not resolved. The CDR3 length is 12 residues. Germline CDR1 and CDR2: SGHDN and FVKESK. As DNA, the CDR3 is TGTGCCAGCGGCCACTGGGTAAGAGAACTGTTTTTT. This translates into CASGHWVRELFF. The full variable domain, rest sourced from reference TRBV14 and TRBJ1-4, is EAGVTQFPSHSVIEKGQTVTLRCDPISGHDNLYWYRRVMGKEIKFLLHFVKESKQDESGMPNNRFLAERTGGTYSTLKVQPAELEDSGVYFCASGHWVRELFFGSGTQLSVL.

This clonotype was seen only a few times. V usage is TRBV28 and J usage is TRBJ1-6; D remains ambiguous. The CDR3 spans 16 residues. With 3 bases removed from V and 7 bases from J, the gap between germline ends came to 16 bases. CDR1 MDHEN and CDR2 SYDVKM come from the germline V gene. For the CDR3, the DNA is TGTGCCAGCAGTTTGGCCCTCGCCGGGGAGAATTCACCCCTCCACTTT. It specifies CASSLALAGENSPLHF. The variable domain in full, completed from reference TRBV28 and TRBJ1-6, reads DVKVTQSSRYLVKRTGEKVFLECVQDMDHENMFWYRQDPGLGLRLIYFSYDVKMKEKGDIPEGYSVSREKKERFSLILESASTNQTSMYLCASSLALAGENSPLHFGNGTRLTVT.

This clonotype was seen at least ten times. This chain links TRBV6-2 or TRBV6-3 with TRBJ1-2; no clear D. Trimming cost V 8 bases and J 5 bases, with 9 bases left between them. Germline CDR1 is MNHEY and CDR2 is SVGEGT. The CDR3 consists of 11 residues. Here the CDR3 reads CASQGGYGYTF. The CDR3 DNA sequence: TGTGCCAGCCAAGGCGGATATGGCTACACCTTC.

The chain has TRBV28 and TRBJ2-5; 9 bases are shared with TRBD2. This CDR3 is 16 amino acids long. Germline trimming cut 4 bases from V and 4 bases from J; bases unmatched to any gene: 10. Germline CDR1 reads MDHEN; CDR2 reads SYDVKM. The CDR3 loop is CASSSPSGMGVETQYF. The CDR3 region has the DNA TGTGCCAGCAGTTCGCCTAGCGGGATGGGGGTAGAGACCCAGTACTTC.

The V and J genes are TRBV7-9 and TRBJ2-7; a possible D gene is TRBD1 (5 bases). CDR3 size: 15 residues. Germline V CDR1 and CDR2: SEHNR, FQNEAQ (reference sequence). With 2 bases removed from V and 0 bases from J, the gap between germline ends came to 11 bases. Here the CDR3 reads CASSLRAGPSYEQYF. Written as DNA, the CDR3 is TGTGCCAGCAGCTTAAGGGCAGGGCCCTCCTACGAGCAGTACTTC.

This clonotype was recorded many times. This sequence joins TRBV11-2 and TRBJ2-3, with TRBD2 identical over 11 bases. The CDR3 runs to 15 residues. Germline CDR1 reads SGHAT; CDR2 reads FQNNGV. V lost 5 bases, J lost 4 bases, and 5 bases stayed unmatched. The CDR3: CASSLLAGVPDTQYF. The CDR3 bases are TGTGCCAGCAGCCTACTAGCGGGAGTACCAGATACGCAGTATTTT.

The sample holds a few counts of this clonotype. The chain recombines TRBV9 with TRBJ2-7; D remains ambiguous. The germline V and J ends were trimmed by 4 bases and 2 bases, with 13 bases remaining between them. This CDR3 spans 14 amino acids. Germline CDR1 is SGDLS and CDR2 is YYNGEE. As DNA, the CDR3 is TGTGCCAGCAGCTCGGCCCTAGGGCCCTACGAGCAGTACTTC. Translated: CASSSALGPYEQYF.

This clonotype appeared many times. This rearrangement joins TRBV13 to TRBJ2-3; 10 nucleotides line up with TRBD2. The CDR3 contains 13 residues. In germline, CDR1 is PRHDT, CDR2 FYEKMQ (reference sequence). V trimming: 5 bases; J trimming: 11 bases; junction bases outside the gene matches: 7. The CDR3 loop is CASSPTIAGGQYF. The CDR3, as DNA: TGTGCCAGCAGCCCCACTATAGCGGGGGGGCAGTATTTT. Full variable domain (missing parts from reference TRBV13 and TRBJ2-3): AAGVIQSPRHLIKEKRETATLKCYPIPRHDTVYWYQQGPGQDPQFLISFYEKMQSDKGSIPDRFSAQQFSDYHSELNMSSLELGDSALYFCASSPTIAGGQYFGPGTRLTVL.

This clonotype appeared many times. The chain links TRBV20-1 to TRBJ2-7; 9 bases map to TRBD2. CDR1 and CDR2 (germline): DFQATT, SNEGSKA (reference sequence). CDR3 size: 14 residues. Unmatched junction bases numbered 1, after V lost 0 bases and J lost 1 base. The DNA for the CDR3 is TGCAGTGCTAGAGATCTAGCGGGATCCTACGAGCAGTACTTC. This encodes CSARDLAGSYEQYF.

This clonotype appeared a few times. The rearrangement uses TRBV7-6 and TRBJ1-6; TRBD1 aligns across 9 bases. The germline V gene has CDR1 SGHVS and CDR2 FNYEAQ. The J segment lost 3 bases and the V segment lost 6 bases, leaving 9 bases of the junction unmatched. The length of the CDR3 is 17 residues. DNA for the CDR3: TGTGCCAGCAGTTCCCGGACAGGGGACTTCTATAATTCACCCCTCCACTTT. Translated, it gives CASSSRTGDFYNSPLHF.

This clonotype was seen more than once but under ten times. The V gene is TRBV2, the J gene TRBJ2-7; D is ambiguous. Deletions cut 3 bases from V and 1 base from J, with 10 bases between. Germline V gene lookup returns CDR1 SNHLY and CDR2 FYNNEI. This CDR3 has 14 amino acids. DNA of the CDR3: TGTGCCAGCAGTGAGTATGGCCCTTCCTACGAGCAGTACTTC. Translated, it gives CASSEYGPSYEQYF.

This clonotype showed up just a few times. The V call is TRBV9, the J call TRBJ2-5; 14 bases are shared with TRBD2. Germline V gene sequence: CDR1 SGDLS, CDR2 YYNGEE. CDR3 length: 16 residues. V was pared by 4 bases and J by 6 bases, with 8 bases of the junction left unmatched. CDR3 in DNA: TGTGCCAGCAGCCCCGCCGGGACTAGCGGGAGTAAGACCCAGTACTTC. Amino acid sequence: CASSPAGTSGSKTQYF.

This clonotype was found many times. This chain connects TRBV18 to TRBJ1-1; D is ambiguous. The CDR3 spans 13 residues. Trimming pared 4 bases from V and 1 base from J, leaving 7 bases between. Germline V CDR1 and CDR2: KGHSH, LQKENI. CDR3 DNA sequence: TGTGCCAGCTCACGCCTACAGAACACTGAAGCTTTCTTT. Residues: CASSRLQNTEAFF. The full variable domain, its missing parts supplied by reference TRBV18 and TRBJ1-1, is NAGVMQNPRHLVRRRGQEARLRCSPMKGHSHVYWYRQLPEEGLKFMVYLQKENIIDESGMPKERFSAEFPKEGPSILRIQQVVRGDSAAYFCASSRLQNTEAFFGQGTRLTVV.

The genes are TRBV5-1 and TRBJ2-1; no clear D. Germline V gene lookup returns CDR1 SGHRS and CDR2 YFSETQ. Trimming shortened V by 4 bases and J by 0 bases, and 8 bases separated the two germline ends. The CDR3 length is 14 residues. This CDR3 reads CASSISFSYNEQFF. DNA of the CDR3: TGCGCCAGCAGCATATCCTTCTCCTACAATGAGCAGTTCTTC.

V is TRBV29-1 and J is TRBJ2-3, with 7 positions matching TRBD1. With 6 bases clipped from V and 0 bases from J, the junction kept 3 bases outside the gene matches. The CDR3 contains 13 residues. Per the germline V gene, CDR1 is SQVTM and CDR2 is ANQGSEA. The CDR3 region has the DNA TGCAGCGTCGAGACAGGGAGCACAGATACGCAGTATTTT. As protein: CSVETGSTDTQYF.

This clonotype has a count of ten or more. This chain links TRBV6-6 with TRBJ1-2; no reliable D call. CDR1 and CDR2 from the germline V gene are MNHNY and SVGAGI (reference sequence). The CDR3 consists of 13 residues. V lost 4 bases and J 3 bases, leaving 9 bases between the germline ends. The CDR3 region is CASSSGADYGYTF. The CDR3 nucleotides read TGTGCCAGCAGTTCGGGAGCTGACTATGGCTACACCTTC.

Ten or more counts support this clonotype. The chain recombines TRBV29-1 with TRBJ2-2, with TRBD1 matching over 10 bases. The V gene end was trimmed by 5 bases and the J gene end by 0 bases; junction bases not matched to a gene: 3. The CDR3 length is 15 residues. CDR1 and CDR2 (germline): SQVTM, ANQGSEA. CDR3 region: CSVQDRGTNTGELFF. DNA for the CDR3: TGCAGCGTTCAGGACAGGGGGACGAACACCGGGGAGCTGTTTTTT.

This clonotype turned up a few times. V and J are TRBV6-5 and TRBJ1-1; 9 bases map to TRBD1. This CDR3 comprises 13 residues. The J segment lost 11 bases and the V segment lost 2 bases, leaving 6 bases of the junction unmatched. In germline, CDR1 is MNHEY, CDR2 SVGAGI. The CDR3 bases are TGTGCCAGCAGTTACGACAGGGGGTCTCGGGCTTTCTTT. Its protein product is CASSYDRGSRAFF.

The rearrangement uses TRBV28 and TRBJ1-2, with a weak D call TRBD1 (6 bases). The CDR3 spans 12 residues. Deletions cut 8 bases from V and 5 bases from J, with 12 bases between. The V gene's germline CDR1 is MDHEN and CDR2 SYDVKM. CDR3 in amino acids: CASLPRGYGYTF. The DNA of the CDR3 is TGTGCCAGCCTCCCCAGGGGATATGGCTACACCTTC.